The present entry profiles one T cell receptor (beta chain) with its context. This sample stems from a study of cytomegalovirus exposure and HLA in healthy donors. The PCR made use of 60 Vbeta and 13 Jbeta primers. Sequencing used immunoSEQ multiplex PCR; TCRdb keeps in-frame clones, though not all of them. The listing records 150,000 to 200,000 clones. The CDR3 is made up of 18 amino acids. Sequencing was carried out using PBMCs. The TCR comes from a woman under 30 in good health and CMV-seropositive. The V gene is TRBV21-1, the J gene TRBJ2-3; no check of the table's D call, TRBD2, against the DNA was made. TRBV21-1 is listed as a pseudogene. Here the CDR3 DNA reads TGTGCCAGCAGCACCCCGGGACTAGCGGGAGGGCCGGCAGATACGCAGTATTTT. It translates to CASSTPGLAGGPADTQYF.